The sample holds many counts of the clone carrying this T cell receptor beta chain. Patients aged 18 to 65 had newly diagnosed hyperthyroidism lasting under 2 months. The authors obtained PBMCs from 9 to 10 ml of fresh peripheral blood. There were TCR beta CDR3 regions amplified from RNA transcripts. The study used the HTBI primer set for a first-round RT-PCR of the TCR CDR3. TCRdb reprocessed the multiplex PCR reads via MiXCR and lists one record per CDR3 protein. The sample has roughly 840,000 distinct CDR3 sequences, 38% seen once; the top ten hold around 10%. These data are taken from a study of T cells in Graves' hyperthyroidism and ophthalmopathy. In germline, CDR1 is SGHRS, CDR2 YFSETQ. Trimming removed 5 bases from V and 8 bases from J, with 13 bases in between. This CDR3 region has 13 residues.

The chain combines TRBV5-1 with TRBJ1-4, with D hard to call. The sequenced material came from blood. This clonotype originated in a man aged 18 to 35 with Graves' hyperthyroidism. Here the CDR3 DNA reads TGCGCCAGCAGACCCGCAGATGACGAAAAACTGTTTTTT. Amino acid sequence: CASRPADDEKLFF.